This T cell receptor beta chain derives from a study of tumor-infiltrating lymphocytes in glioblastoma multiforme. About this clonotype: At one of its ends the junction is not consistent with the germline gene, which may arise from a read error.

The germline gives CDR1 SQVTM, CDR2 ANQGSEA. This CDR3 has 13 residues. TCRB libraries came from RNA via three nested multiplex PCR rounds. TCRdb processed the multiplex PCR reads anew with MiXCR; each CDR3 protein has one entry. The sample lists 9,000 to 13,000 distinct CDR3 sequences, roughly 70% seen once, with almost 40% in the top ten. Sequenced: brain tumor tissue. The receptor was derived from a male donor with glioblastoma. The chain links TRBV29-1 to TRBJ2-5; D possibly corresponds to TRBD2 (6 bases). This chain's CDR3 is CSVALVGGETPYF. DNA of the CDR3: TGCAGCGTTGCTTTGGTCGGGGGTGAGACCCCGTACTTC.